The source of this T cell receptor (beta chain) is a study of T cells after yellow fever vaccination. Overall study context: Low-cell-number fractions underwent preparation using SMART-Seq v4 Ultra Low Input.

Study results and caveats: A minor fraction of clonotypes spanned both CD4 and CD8 compartments. Reappearing after the booster were most of the clones from primary vaccination (roughly 96% CD4, about 87% CD8).

They built TCR cDNA with 5'RACE template switching, a step that put in a universal primer site and UMIs. Via MiXCR, TCRdb re-called the 5' RACE reads, giving one row per CDR3 protein. This sample has 500,000 to 650,000 distinct CDR3 sequences, with around 16% found just once. This clonotype has a handful of counts. The target antigen is unknown. The germline gives CDR1 SGHNT, CDR2 YYREEE (reference sequence). V dropped 4 bases and J dropped 2 bases, with 15 bases sitting between them. The length of the CDR3 is 15 residues. The sample in question was PBMCs, obtained about 5 days after the first yellow fever vaccination. The chain uses TRBV5-4 and TRBJ2-5, with D perhaps assigned TRBD1 or TRBD2 (6 bases each). The sequence came from a man aged 18 to 35 who received the YFV17D yellow fever vaccine. CDR3 in amino acids: CASSPGGRGQETQYF. CDR3 nucleotide sequence: TGTGCCAGCAGCCCCGGGGGCAGGGGACAAGAGACCCAGTACTTC.